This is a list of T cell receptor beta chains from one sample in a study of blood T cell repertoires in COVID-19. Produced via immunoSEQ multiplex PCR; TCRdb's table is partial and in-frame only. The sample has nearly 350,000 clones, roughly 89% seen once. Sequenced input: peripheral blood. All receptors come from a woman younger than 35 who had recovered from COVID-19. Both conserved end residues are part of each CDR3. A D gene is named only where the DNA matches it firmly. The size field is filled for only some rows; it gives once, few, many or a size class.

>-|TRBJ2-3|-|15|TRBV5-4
CASSIKPSTADTQYF
TGTGCCAGCAGCATAAAACCCTCGACTGCAGATACGCAGTATTTT
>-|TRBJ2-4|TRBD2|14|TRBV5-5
CASSPGTSSSIQYF
TGTGCCAGCAGCCCCGGGACTAGTTCCTCCATTCAGTACTTC
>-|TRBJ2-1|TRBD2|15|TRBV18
CASSPPPGGDNEQFF
TGTGCCAGCTCACCACCCCCCGGGGGGGACAATGAGCAGTTCTTC
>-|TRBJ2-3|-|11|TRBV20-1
CSASPGNTQYF
TGCAGTGCTAGCCCCGGTAATACGCAGTATTTT
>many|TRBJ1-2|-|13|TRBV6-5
CASRGGAGYGYTF
TGTGCCAGTCGTGGGGGCGCAGGCTATGGCTACACCTTC
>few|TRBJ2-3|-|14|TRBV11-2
CASSTGIRADTQYF
TGTGCCAGCAGCACAGGGATTAGGGCAGATACGCAGTATTTT
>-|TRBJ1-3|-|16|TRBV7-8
CASSLVGGGGGNTIYF
TGTGCCAGCAGCTTGGTGGGGGGTGGAGGTGGAAACACCATATATTTT
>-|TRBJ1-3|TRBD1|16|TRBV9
CASSAKRDSSGNTIYF
TGTGCCAGCAGCGCCAAACGGGACAGTTCTGGAAACACCATATATTTT
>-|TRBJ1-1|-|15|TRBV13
CASSLYYVGDSEAFF
TGTGCCAGCAGCTTATATTATGTAGGGGACTCTGAAGCTTTCTTT
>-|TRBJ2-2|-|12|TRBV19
CATKTTTGELFF
TGTGCCACCAAGACTACCACCGGGGAGCTGTTTTTT
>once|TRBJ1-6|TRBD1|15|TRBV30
CAWSRRQGGDSPLHF
TGTGCCTGGAGCCGCAGACAGGGGGGAGATTCACCCCTCCACTTT
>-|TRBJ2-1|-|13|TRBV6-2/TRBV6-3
CASSYTDYNEQFF
TGTGCCAGCAGTTACACAGACTACAATGAGCAGTTCTTC
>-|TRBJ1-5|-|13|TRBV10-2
CASSGQGNQPQHF
TGCGCCAGCAGTGGGCAGGGCAATCAGCCCCAGCATTTT
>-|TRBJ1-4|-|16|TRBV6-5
CASSYGQTATNEKLFF
TGTGCCAGCAGTTACGGTCAGACTGCAACTAATGAAAAACTGTTTTTT
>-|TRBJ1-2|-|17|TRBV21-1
CASSKAYERTGMYGYTF
TGTGCCAGCAGCAAAGCTTACGAAAGGACAGGGATGTATGGCTACACCTTC
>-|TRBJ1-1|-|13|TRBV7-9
CASSLGSTGEAFF
TGTGCCAGCAGCTTAGGATCGACAGGTGAAGCTTTCTTT
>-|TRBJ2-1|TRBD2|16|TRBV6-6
CASIYGGTSGTNEQFF
TGTGCCAGCATCTACGGGGGGACTAGCGGGACCAATGAGCAGTTCTTC
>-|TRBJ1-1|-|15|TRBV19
CASSGRQVLNTEAFF
TGTGCCAGTAGTGGCCGACAGGTGTTGAACACTGAAGCTTTCTTT
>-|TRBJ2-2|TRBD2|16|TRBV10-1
CASSGGTSGKAGELFF
TGCGCCAGCAGCGGAGGGACTAGCGGGAAGGCCGGGGAGCTGTTTTTT
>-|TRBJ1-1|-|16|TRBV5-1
CASSLRAGLMNTEAFF
TGCGCCAGCAGCCTCAGGGCAGGCTTAATGAACACTGAAGCTTTCTTT
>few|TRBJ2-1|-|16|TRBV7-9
CASSLAVGASYNEQFF
TGTGCCAGCAGCTTAGCGGTGGGAGCATCCTACAATGAGCAGTTCTTC
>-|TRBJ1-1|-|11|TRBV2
CADSTGIEAFF
TGTGCCGACTCCACGGGGATTGAAGCTTTCTTT
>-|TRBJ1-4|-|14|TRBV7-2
CASSPTATNEKLFF
TGTGCCAGCAGCCCGACAGCGACTAATGAAAAACTGTTTTTT
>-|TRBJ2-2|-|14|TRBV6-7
CASIHRARNGELFF
TGTGCCAGCATTCACAGGGCTCGGAACGGGGAGCTGTTTTTT
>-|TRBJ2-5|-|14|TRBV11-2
CASTVGRYQETQYF
TGTGCCAGCACCGTGGGGAGGTACCAAGAGACCCAGTACTTC
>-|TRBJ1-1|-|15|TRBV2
CASSVSGLVNTEAFF
TGTGCCAGCAGTGTAAGCGGGTTGGTGAACACTGAAGCTTTCTTT
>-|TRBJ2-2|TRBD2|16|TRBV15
CATSRTSGVNTGELFF
TGTGCCACCAGCAGAACTAGCGGGGTAAACACCGGGGAGCTGTTTTTT
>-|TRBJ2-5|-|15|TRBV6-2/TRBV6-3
CASSYPEQGGETQYF
TGTGCCAGCAGTTACCCCGAACAGGGTGGAGAGACCCAGTACTTC
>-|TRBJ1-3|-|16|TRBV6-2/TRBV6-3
CASSYSGSSSGNTIYF
TGTGCCAGCAGTTACTCAGGGAGCAGCTCTGGAAACACCATATATTTT
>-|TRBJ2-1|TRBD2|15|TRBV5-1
CASSLLAGDYNEQFF
TGCGCCAGCAGCTTACTAGCGGGTGACTACAATGAGCAGTTCTTC
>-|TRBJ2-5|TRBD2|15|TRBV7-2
CASSTGLVGLETQYF
TGTGCCAGCAGCACAGGACTAGTAGGCCTGGAGACCCAGTACTTC
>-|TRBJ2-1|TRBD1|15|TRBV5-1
CASSLVGQGNNEQFF
TGCGCCAGCAGCTTGGTAGGACAGGGGAACAATGAGCAGTTCTTC
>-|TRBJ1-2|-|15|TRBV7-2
CASSLPGGANYGYTF
TGTGCCAGCAGCTTACCGGGGGGTGCTAACTATGGCTACACCTTC
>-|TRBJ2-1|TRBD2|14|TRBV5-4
CASSLEAGSNEQFF
TGTGCCAGCAGCTTGGAAGCGGGGAGCAATGAGCAGTTCTTC
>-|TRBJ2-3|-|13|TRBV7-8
CASSPVGTDTQYF
TGTGCCAGCAGCCCCGTCGGCACAGATACGCAGTATTTT
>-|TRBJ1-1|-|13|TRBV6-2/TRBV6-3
CASSYVRGSEAFF
TGTGCCAGCAGTTACGTCAGGGGCTCTGAAGCTTTCTTT
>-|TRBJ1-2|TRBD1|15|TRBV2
CASRPRDSTPYGYTF
TGTGCCAGCAGACCCCGGGACAGCACTCCCTATGGCTACACCTTC
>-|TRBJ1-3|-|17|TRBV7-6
CASSALRTMSSGNTIYF
TGTGCCAGCAGCGCCTTACGGACTATGAGCTCTGGAAACACCATATATTTT
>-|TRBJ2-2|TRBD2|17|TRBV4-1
CASSQESGTTNTGELFF
TGCGCCAGCAGCCAAGAATCTGGGACTACGAACACCGGGGAGCTGTTTTTT
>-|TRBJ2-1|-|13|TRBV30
CAWSATSYNEQFF
TGTGCCTGGAGTGCTACTAGTTACAATGAGCAGTTCTTC
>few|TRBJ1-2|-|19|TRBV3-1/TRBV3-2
CASSQRSPTGLLPSYGYTF
TGTGCCAGCAGCCAACGATCGCCCACAGGGCTCCTTCCTAGCTATGGCTACACCTTC
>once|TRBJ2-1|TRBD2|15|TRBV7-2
CASSLGLAVYNEQFF
TGTGCCAGCAGCTTAGGGCTAGCGGTTTACAATGAGCAGTTCTTC
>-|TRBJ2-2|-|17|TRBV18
CASSPMTGTGLIGELFF
TGTGCCAGCTCACCAATGACAGGGACTGGTCTCATCGGGGAGCTGTTTTTT
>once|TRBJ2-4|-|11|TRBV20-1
CSAQEGPGEYF
TGCAGTGCTCAGGAGGGGCCGGGGGAGTACTTC
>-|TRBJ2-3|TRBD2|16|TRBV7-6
CASTRLAGVGGDTQYF
TGTGCCAGCACCCGTCTGGCGGGAGTGGGTGGAGATACGCAGTATTTT
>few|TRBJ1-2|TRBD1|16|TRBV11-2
CASSIGQGAQTYGYTF
TGTGCCAGCAGCATAGGACAGGGGGCGCAAACCTATGGCTACACCTTC
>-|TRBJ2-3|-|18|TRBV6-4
CASSDESGPDYDTDTQYF
TGTGCCAGCAGCGATGAATCAGGACCCGACTACGACACAGATACGCAGTATTTT
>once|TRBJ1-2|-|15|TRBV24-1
CATTQGRESNYGYTF
TGTGCCACTACCCAGGGCAGGGAATCTAACTATGGCTACACCTTC
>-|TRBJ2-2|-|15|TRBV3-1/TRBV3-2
CASRQGIDRTGELFF
TGTGCCAGCAGACAGGGAATAGATCGCACCGGGGAGCTGTTTTTT